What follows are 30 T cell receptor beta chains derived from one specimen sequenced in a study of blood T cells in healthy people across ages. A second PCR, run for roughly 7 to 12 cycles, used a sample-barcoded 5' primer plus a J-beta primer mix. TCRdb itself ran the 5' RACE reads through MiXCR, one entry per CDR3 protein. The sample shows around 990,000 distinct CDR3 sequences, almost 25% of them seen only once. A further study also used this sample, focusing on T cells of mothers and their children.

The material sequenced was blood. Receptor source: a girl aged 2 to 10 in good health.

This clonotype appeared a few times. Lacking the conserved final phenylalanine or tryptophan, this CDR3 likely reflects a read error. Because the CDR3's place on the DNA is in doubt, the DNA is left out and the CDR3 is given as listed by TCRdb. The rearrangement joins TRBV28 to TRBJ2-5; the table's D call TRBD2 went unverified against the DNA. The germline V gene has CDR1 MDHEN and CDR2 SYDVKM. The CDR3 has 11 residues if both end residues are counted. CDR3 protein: CASSFPGGLEV.

CDR3 coding DNA: TGTGCCAGCAGCTCCTGGGACAATGAGCAGTTCTTC. This gives the protein CASSSWDNEQFF. This chain joins TRBV9 and TRBJ2-1; D remains ambiguous. The CDR3 sequence is 12 residues long. Germline CDR1 reads SGDLS; CDR2 reads YYNGEE. V lost 4 bases, J lost 5 bases, and 7 bases lay in between. The whole variable domain, remainder taken from reference TRBV9 and TRBJ2-1, is DSGVTQTPKHLITATGQRVTLRCSPRSGDLSVYWYQQSLDQGLQFLIQYYNGEERAKGNILERFSAQQFPDLHSELNLSSLELGDSALYFCASSSWDNEQFFGPGTRLTVL.

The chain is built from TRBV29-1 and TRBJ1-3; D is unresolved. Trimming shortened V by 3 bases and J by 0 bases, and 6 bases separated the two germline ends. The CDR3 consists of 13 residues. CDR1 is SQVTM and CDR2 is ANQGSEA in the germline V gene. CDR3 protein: CSVDLISGNTIYF. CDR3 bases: TGCAGCGTTGACCTCATCTCTGGAAACACCATATATTTT.

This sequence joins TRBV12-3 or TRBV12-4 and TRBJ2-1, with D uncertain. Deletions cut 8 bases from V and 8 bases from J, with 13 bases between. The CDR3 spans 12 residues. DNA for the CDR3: TGTGCCAGCGAGGTGACGGGTGATGAGCAGTTCTTC. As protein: CASEVTGDEQFF.

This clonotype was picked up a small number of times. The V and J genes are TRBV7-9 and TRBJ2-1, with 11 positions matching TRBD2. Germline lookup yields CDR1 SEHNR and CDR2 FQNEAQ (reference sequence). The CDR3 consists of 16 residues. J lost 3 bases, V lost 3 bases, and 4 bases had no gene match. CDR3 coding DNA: TGTGCCAGCAGCTTCCCTAGCGGGGGGATCTACAATGAGCAGTTCTTC. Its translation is CASSFPSGGIYNEQFF.

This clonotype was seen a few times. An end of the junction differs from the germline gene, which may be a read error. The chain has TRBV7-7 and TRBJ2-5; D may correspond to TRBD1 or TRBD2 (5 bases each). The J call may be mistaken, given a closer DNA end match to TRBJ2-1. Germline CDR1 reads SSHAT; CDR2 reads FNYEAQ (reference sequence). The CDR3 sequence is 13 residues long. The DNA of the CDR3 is TGTGCTAGCAGCCCTGGACGGGGCTACGAGCAGTTCTTC. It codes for CASSPGRGYEQFF.

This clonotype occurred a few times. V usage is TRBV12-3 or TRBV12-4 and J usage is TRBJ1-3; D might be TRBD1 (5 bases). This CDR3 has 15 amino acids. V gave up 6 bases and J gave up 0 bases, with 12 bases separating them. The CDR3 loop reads CASSYGTRSGNTIYF. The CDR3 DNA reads TGTGCCAGCAGCTACGGGACGCGCTCTGGAAACACCATATATTTT.

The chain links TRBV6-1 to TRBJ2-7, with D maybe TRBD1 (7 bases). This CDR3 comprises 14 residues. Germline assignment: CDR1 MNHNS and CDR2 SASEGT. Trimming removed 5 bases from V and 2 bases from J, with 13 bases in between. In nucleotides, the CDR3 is TGTGCCAGCAGTCGGGGGACAGCGACCTACGAGCAGTACTTC. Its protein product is CASSRGTATYEQYF.

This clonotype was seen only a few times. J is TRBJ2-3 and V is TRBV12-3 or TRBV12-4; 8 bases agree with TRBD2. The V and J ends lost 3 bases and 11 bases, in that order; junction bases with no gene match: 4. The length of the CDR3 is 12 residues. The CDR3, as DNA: TGTGCCAGCAGTTTCCCGGCGGGGGGGCAGTATTTT. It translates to CASSFPAGGQYF.

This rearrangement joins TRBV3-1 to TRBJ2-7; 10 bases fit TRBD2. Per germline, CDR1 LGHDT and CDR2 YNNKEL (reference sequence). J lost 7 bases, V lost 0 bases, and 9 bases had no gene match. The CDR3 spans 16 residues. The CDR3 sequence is CASSQDEVAGGGEQYF. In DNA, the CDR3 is TGTGCCAGCAGCCAAGACGAAGTAGCGGGGGGAGGGGAGCAGTACTTC.

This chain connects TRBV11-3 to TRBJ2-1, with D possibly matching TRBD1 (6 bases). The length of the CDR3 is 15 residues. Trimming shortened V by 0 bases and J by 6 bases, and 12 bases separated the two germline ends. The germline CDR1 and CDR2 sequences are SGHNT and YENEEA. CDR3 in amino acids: CASSLDTGTLNEQFF. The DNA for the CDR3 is TGTGCCAGCAGCTTAGATACAGGGACCCTCAATGAGCAGTTCTTC.

In DNA, the CDR3 is TGTGCCAGCAGCCCCTCGACTAGCGGGGGGGCTATTGGGGCCAACGTCCTGACTTTC. The encoded protein is CASSPSTSGGAIGANVLTF. This chain connects TRBV9 to TRBJ2-6, with TRBD2 identical over 14 bases. Trimming cost V 4 bases and J 3 bases; bases outside gene matches: 9. Germline CDR1 SGDLS, CDR2 YYNGEE. The CDR3 totals 19 residues.

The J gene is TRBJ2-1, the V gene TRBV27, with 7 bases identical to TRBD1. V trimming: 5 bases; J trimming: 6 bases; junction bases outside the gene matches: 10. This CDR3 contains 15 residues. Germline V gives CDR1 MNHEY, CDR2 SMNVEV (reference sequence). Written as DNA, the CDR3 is TGTGCCAGCAGTCCGTTGACAGGGTTGGGCAATGAGCAGTTCTTC. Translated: CASSPLTGLGNEQFF.

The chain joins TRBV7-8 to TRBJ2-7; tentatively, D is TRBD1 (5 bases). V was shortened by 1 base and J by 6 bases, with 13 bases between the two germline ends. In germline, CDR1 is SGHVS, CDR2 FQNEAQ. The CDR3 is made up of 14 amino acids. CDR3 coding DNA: TGTGCCAGCAGCTTAGGCCCAATGACAGCCGAGCAGTACTTC. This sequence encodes CASSLGPMTAEQYF. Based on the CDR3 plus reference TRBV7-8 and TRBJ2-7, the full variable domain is GAGVSQSPRYKVAKRGQDVALRCDPISGHVSLFWYQQALGQGPEFLTYFQNEAQLDKSGLPSDRFFAERPEGSVSTLKIQRTQQEDSAVYLCASSLGPMTAEQYFGPGTRLTVT.

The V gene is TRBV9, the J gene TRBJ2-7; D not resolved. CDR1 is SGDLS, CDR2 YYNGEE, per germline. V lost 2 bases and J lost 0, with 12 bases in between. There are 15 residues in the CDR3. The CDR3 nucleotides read TGTGCCAGCAGCGTCAGCGACTCCCTCTCCTACGAGCAGTACTTC. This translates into CASSVSDSLSYEQYF.

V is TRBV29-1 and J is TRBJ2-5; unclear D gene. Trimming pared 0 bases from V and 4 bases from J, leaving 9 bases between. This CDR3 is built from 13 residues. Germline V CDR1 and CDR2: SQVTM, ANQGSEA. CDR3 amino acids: CSVEDQGLETQYF. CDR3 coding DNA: TGCAGCGTTGAAGATCAAGGTCTAGAGACCCAGTACTTC.

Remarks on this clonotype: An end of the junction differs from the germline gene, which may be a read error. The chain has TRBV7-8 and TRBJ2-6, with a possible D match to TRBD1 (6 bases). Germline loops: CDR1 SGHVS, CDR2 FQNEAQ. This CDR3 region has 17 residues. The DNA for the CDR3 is TGTGCCAGCAGCCGGGACACCGAGAGCTCTGGGGCCAACGTCCTGGCTTTC. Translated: CASSRDTESSGANVLAF. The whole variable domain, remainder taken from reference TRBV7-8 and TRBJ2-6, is GAGVSQSPRYKVAKRGQDVALRCDPISGHVSLFWYQQALGQGPEFLTYFQNEAQLDKSGLPSDRFFAERPEGSVSTLKIQRTQQEDSAVYLCASSRDTESSGANVLAFGAGSRLTVL.

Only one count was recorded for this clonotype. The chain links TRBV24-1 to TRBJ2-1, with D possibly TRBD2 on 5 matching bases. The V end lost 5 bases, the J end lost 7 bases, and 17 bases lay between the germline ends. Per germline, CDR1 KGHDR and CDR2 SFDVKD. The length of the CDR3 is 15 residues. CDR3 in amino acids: CATSGQEIARNEQFF. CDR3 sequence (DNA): TGTGCCACCAGTGGCCAAGAGATAGCGAGGAATGAGCAGTTCTTC.

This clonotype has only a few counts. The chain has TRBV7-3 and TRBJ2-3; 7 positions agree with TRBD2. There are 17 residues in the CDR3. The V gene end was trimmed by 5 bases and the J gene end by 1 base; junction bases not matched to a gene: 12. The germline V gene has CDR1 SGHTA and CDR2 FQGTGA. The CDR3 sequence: CASSPQAVRGGTDTQYF. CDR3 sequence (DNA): TGTGCCAGCAGCCCTCAGGCGGTTCGGGGGGGCACAGATACGCAGTATTTT. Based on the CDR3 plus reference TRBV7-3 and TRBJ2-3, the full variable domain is GAGVSQTPSNKVTEKGKYVELRCDPISGHTALYWYRQSLGQGPEFLIYFQGTGAADDSGLPNDRFFAVRPEGSVSTLKIQRTERGDSAVYLCASSPQAVRGGTDTQYFGPGTRLTVL.

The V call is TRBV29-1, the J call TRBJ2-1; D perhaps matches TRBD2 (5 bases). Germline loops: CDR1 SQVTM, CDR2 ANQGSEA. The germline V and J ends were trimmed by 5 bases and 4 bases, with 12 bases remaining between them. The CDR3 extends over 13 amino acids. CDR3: CSVIWTGYNEQFF. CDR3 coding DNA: TGCAGCGTTATATGGACGGGGTACAATGAGCAGTTCTTC.

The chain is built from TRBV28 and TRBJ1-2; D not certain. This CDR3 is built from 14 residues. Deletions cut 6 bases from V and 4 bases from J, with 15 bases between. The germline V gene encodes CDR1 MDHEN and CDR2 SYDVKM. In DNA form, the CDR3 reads TGTGCCAGCAGAGGACTCCAGGATGGCTATGGCTACACCTTC. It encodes CASRGLQDGYGYTF.

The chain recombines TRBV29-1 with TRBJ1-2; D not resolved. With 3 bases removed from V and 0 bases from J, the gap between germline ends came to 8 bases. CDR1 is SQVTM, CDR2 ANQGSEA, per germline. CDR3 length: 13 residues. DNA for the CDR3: TGCAGCGTTGATGCGACCGCTAACTATGGCTACACCTTC. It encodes CSVDATANYGYTF.

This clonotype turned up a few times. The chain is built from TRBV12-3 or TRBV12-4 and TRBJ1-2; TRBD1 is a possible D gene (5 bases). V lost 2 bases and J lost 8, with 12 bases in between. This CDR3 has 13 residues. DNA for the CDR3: TGTGCCAGCAGTTTACCAGGGTTAAGCGGCTACACCTTC. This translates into CASSLPGLSGYTF.

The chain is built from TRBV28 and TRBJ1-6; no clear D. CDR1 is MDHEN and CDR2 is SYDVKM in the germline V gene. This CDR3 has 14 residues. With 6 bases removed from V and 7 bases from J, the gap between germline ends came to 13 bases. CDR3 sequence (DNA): TGTGCCAGCAGATATTACGCTCGAAATTCACCCCTCCACTTT. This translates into CASRYYARNSPLHF.

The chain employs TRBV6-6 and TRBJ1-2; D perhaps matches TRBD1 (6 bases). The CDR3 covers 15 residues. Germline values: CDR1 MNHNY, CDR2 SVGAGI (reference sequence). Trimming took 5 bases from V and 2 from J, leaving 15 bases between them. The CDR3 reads CASSPRDTHNYGYTF. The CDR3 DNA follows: TGTGCCAGCAGTCCCCGGGACACTCACAACTATGGCTACACCTTC.

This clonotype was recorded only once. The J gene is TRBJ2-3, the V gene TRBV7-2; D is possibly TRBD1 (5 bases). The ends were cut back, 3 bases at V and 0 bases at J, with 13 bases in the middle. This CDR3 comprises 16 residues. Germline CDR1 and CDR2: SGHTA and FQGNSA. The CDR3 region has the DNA TGTGCCAGCAGCTTTAGAAACAGGCCTAGCACAGATACGCAGTATTTT. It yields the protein CASSFRNRPSTDTQYF. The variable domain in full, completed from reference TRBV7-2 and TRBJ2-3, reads GAGVSQSPSNKVTEKGKDVELRCDPISGHTALYWYRQSLGQGLEFLIYFQGNSAPDKSGLPSDRFSAERTGGSVSTLTIQRTQQEDSAVYLCASSFRNRPSTDTQYFGPGTRLTVL.

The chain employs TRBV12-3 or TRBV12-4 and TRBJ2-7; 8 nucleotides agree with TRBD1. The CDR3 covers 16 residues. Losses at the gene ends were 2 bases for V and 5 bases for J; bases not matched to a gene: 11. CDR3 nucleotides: TGTGCCAGCAGTTTAATGGTAACAGGGGGATACCACGAGCAGTACTTC. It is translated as CASSLMVTGGYHEQYF.

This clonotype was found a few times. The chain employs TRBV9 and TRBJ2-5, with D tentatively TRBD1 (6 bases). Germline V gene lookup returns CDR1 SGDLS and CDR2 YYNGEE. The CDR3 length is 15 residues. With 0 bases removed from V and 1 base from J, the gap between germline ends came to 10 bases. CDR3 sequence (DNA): TGTGCCAGCAGCGTAGGGGGGCGACCCCAAGAGACCCAGTACTTC. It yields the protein CASSVGGRPQETQYF.

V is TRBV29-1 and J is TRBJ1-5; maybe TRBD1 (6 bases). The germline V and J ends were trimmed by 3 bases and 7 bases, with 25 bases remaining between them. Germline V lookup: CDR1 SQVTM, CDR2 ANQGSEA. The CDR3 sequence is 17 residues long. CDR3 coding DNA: TGCAGCGTTGAGGTTGGAGGCAGGGGAGGCAGAGGGCAGCCCCAGCATTTT. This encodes CSVEVGGRGGRGQPQHF.

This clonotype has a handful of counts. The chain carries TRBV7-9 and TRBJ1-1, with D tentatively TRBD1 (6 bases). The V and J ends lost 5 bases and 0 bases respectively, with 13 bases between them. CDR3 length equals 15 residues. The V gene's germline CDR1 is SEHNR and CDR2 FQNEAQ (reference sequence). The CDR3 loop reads CASSSSGHMNTEAFF. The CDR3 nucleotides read TGTGCCAGCAGCAGCTCGGGACACATGAACACTGAAGCTTTCTTT.